This T cell receptor (beta chain) was sequenced for a study of radiation and T cells in renal cell carcinoma. About the study: Nephrectomy followed 15 Gy stereotactic body radiation by 4 weeks. Study-level results: Without pretreatment biopsies, baseline tumor clonotype presence was undetermined.

V lost 3 bases and J 0 bases, leaving 10 bases between the germline ends. CDR3 size: 15 residues. Germline V lookup: CDR1 KGHSH, CDR2 LQKENI. About this clone itself: Antigen unknown.

Stated time point: blood 2 weeks post-SBRT. Treatment meaning: 15 Gy SBRT to primary tumor, nephrectomy 4 weeks later. The repertoire was sequenced with immunoSEQ multiplex PCR; TCRdb's copy has only in-frame clones and lacks some. The sample includes 120,000 or so clones, 81% of them seen just once. The rearrangement uses TRBV18 and TRBJ2-3, with D perhaps matching TRBD2 (6 bases). This receptor was identified in a man between 50 and 59 years old with renal cell carcinoma. The starting material was blood, obtained from a patient whose treatment included radiotherapy and nephrectomy. CDR3 nucleotides: TGTGCCAGCTCACCCCCTAGCGAGAGCACAGATACGCAGTATTTT. It yields the protein CASSPPSESTDTQYF.